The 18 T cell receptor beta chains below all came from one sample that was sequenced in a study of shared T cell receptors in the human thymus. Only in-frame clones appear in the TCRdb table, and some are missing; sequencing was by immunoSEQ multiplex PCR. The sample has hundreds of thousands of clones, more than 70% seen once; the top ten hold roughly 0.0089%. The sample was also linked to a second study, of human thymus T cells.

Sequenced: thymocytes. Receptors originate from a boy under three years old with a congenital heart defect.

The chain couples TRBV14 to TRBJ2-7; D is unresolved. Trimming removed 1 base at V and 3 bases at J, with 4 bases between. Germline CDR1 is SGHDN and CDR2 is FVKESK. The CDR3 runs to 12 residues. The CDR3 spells CASSQGSYEQYF. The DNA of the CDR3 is TGTGCCAGCAGCCAAGGGAGCTACGAGCAGTACTTC.

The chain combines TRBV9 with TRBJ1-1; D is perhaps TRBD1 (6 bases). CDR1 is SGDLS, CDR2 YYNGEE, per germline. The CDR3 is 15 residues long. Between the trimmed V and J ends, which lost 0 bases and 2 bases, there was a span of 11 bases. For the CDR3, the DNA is TGTGCCAGCAGCGTAGTAGCGGGGGGCAACACTGAAGCTTTCTTT. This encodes CASSVVAGGNTEAFF.

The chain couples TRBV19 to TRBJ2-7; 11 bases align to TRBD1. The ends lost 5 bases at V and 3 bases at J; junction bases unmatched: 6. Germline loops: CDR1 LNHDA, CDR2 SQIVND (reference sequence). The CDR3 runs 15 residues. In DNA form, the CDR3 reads TGTGCCAGTAGTCCAAGGGACAGGGGGTACTACGAGCAGTACTTC. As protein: CASSPRDRGYYEQYF.

The CDR3, as DNA: TGCGCCAGCAGCCAAGCCCCGGGACAGACCAGAAGAAATTACGAGCAGTACTTC. Encoded protein: CASSQAPGQTRRNYEQYF. The genes are TRBV4-1 and TRBJ2-7, with 7 positions matching TRBD1. V trimming: 1 base; J trimming: 4 bases; junction bases outside the gene matches: 16. Germline CDR1 and CDR2: MGHRA and YSYEKL. The CDR3 has 18 residues.

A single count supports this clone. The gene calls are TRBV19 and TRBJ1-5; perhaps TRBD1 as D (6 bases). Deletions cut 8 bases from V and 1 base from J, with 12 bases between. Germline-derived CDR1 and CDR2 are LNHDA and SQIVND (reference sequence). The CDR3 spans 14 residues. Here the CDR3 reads CASQTGISNQPQHF. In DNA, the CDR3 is TGTGCCAGTCAAACAGGGATAAGCAATCAGCCCCAGCATTTT.

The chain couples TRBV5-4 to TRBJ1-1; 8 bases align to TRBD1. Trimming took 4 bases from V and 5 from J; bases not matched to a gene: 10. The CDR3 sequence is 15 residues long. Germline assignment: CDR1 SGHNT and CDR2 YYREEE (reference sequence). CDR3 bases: TGTGCCAGCAGCAGGACCGGGACAGGTGAAACTGAAGCTTTCTTT. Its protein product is CASSRTGTGETEAFF.

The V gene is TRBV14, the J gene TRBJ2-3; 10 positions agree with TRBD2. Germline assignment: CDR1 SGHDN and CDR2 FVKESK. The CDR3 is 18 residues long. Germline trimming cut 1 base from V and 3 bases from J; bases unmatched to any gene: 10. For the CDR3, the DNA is TGTGCCAGCAGCCAAGTTCACTCAGCGGGAGGGGGTACAGATACGCAGTATTTT. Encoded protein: CASSQVHSAGGGTDTQYF. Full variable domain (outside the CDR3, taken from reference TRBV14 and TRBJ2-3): EAGVTQFPSHSVIEKGQTVTLRCDPISGHDNLYWYRRVMGKEIKFLLHFVKESKQDESGMPNNRFLAERTGGTYSTLKVQPAELEDSGVYFCASSQVHSAGGGTDTQYFGPGTRLTVL.

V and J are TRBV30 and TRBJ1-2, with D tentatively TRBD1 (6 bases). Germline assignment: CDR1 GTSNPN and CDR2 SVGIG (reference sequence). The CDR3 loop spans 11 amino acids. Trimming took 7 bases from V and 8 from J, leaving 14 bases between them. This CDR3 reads CAFHHRDGYTF. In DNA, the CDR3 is TGTGCCTTTCACCACAGGGACGGCTACACCTTC. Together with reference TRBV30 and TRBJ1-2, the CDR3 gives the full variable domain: SQTIHQWPATLVQPVGSPLSLECTVEGTSNPNLYWYRQAAGRGLQLLFYSVGIGQISSEVPQNLSASRPQDRQFILSSKKLLLSDSGFYLCAFHHRDGYTFGSGTRLTVV.

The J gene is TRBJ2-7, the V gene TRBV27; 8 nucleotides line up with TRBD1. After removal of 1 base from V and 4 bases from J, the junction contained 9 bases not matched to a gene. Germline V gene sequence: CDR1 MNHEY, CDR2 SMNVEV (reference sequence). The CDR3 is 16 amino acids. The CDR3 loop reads CASSLCWDRRSYEQYF. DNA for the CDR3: TGTGCCAGCAGTTTATGTTGGGACAGGAGAAGTTACGAGCAGTACTTC.

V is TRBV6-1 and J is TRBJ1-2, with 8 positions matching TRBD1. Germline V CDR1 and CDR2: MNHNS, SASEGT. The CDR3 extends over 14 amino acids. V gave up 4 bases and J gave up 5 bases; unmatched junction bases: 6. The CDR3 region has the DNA TGTGCCAGCAGTGCCCCAGGGGGCGCGTATGGCTACACCTTC. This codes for CASSAPGGAYGYTF.

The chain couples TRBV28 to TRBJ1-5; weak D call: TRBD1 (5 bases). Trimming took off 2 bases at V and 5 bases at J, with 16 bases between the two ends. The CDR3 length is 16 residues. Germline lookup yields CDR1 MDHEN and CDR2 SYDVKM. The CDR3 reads CASSLIGGTVDQPQHF. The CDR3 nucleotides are TGTGCCAGCAGTTTAATCGGGGGGACGGTGGATCAGCCCCAGCATTTT.

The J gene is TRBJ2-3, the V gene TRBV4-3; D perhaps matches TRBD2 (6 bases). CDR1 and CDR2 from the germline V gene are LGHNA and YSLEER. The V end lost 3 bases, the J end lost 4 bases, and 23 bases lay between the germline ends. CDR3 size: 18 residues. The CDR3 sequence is CASSQYATGTAAPDTQYF. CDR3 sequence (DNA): TGCGCCAGCAGCCAGTACGCCACCGGGACTGCCGCACCAGATACGCAGTATTTT.

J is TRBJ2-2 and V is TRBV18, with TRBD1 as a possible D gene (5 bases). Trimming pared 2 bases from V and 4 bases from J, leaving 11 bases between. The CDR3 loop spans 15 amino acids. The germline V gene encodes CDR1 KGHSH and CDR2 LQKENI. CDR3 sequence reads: CASSPAQALTGELFF. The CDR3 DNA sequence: TGTGCCAGCTCACCAGCACAGGCGCTCACCGGGGAGCTGTTTTTT.

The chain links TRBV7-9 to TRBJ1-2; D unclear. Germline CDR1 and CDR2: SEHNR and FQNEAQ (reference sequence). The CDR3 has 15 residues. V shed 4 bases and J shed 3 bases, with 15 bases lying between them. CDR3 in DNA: TGTGCCAGCAGCTCCCCCGGCGGCAGCTACTATGGCTACACCTTC. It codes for CASSSPGGSYYGYTF.

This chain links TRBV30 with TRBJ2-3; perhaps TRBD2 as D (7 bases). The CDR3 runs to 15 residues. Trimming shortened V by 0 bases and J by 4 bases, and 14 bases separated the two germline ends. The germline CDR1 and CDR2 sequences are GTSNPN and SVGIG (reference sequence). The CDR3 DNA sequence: TGTGCCTGGAGTGTAAGGGGGGAGGGCCCAGATACGCAGTATTTT. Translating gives CAWSVRGEGPDTQYF.

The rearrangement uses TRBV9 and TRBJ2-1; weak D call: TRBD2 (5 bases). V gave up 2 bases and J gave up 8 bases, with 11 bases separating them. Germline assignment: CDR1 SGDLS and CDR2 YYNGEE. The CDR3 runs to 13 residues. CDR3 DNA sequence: TGTGCCAGCAGCGTCGGACTCCCCGATGAGCAGTTCTTC. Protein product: CASSVGLPDEQFF.

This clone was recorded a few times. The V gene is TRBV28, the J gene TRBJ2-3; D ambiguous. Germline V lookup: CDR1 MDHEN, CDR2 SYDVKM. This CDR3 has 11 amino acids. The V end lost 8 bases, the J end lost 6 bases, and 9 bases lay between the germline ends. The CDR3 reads CASYIPDTQYF. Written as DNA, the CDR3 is TGTGCCAGCTACATTCCTGATACGCAGTATTTT.

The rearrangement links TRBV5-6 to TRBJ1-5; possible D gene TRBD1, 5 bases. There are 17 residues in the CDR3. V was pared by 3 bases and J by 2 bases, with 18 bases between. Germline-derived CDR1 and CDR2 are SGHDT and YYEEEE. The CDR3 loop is CASSSTRGSGGNQPQHF. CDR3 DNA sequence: TGTGCCAGCAGCTCGACAAGGGGATCTGGGGGCAATCAGCCCCAGCATTTT.